This T cell receptor beta chain stems from a study of blood T cell repertoires in COVID-19. Study information: From the United States, Italy and Spain came samples of acute and convalescent COVID-19.

Per the authors' pipeline: Using reference gene primer amplification, nucleated cell counts were estimated. Using immunoSEQ multiplex PCR, the repertoire was profiled, and TCRdb retains in-frame clones only, with some absent. V, J and clone size are those of that table, while D and trimming were read from the DNA. The table has roughly 86,000 clones, 90% to 95% seen once. The CDR3 contains 21 residues. The V gene end was trimmed by 6 bases and the J gene end by 2 bases; junction bases not matched to a gene: 27. From germline, CDR1 is MNHNY and CDR2 SVGAGI (reference sequence). The gene calls are TRBV6-6 and TRBJ2-7, with 8 nucleotides matching TRBD1. Sequences were obtained from peripheral blood. This TCR derives from a woman aged 45-65 years in a cohort sampled during active COVID-19. In nucleotides, the CDR3 is TGTGCCAGCAGCGGTGTGAAGGGACAGGCTTTTTACGGTGGTTATGCCTACGAGCAGTACTTC. Protein: CASSGVKGQAFYGGYAYEQYF.